The 15 T cell receptor beta chains listed next were all sequenced from one sample in a study of T cells in Graves' hyperthyroidism and ophthalmopathy. Authors of the study amplified TCR beta CDR3 regions from RNA transcripts. First-round RT-PCR of the TCR CDR3 relied on the HTBI primer set. TCRdb reprocessed the multiplex PCR reads with MiXCR, giving one entry per CDR3 protein. Of 280,000 or so distinct CDR3 sequences listed, nearly 15% are singletons. Sequencing used blood. These receptors were collected from a woman aged 45-65 years with Graves' hyperthyroidism that later progressed to Graves' ophthalmopathy.

In its sample, this clonotype was seen many times. The chain couples TRBV13 to TRBJ1-2; 8 bases line up with TRBD1. This CDR3 is built from 16 residues. The germline V gene encodes CDR1 PRHDT and CDR2 FYEKMQ (reference sequence). The V gene end was trimmed by 4 bases and the J gene end by 2 bases; junction bases not matched to a gene: 9. CDR3 protein: CASSSPSDRANYGYTF. In nucleotides, the CDR3 is TGTGCCAGCAGCTCCCCTTCGGACAGGGCCAACTATGGCTACACCTTC.

The table lists this clonotype with a few counts. CDR3 nucleotide sequence: TGTGCCAGCAGCTTTCGTCCGAGAGTAATAACCGGGACTAGGGACAATGAGCAGTTCTTC. Protein product: CASSFRPRVITGTRDNEQFF. The genes are TRBV7-9 and TRBJ2-1, with 8 bases aligning to TRBD2. The CDR3 extends over 20 amino acids. V lost 3 bases to trimming and J lost 5 bases; unmatched junction nucleotides: 21. CDR1 and CDR2 (germline): SEHNR, FQNEAQ (reference sequence). Together with reference TRBV7-9 and TRBJ2-1, the CDR3 gives the full variable domain: DTGVSQNPRHKITKRGQNVTFRCDPISEHNRLYWYRQTLGQGPEFLTYFQNEAQLEKSRLLSDRFSAERPKGSFSTLEIQRTEQGDSAMYLCASSFRPRVITGTRDNEQFFGPGTRLTVL.

This clonotype was recorded at least ten times. The V call is TRBV28, the J call TRBJ1-1, with 7 bases that match TRBD1. The V and J ends lost 7 bases and 1 base, in that order; junction bases with no gene match: 9. The CDR3 consists of 15 residues. Germline assignment: CDR1 MDHEN and CDR2 SYDVKM. The CDR3 sequence is CASNPPGTENTEAFF. Written as DNA, the CDR3 is TGTGCCAGCAACCCCCCAGGGACAGAGAACACTGAAGCTTTCTTT.

Comments on this clonotype: A much larger clone is a single base away; this may be a read error. The CDR3 does not end in the conserved phenylalanine or tryptophan, so this is likely a read error. The chain joins TRBV24-1 to TRBJ1-2; the match to TRBD1 covers 8 bases. Losses at the gene ends were 3 bases for V and 4 bases for J; bases not matched to a gene: 6. The CDR3 sequence is 15 residues long. Germline CDR1 reads KGHDR; CDR2 reads SFDVKD. The CDR3 DNA follows: TGTGCCACCAGTGATGCACAGGGGGACGGCTATGGCTACACCCTC. It translates to CATSDAQGDGYGYTL.

Ten or more counts support this clonotype. The chain has TRBV20-1 and TRBJ2-3; D gene ambiguous. Germline assignment: CDR1 DFQATT and CDR2 SNEGSKA (reference sequence). This CDR3 spans 14 amino acids. The germline V and J ends were trimmed by 7 bases and 0 bases, with 14 bases remaining between them. CDR3 bases: TGCAGTGGGGCGAGAGTGGACAGCACAGATACGCAGTATTTT. Translation: CSGARVDSTDTQYF.

Of note for this clonotype: It may be a read error: a sequence one base away is much more abundant. This chain joins TRBV28 and TRBJ2-7; 7 bases agree with TRBD1. Trimming at V came to 6 bases and at J to 3 bases, leaving 2 bases not matched to a gene. Germline V gene sequence: CDR1 MDHEN, CDR2 SYDVKM. The CDR3 consists of 12 residues. CDR3 sequence (DNA): TGTGCCAGCAGGACAGGGAGCTACGAGCAGTACTTC. Encoded protein: CASRTGSYEQYF. The variable domain in full, with the rest retrieved from reference TRBV28 and TRBJ2-7, is DVKVTQSSRYLVKRTGEKVFLECVQDMDHENMFWYRQDPGLGLRLIYFSYDVKMKEKGDIPEGYSVSREKKERFSLILESASTNQTSMYLCASRTGSYEQYFGPGTRLTVT.

Many counts were recorded for this clonotype. This rearrangement joins TRBV7-9 to TRBJ2-7, with D tentatively TRBD2 (5 bases). Trimming shortened V by 7 bases and J by 6 bases, and 25 bases separated the two germline ends. The germline V gene has CDR1 SEHNR and CDR2 FQNEAQ (reference sequence). The CDR3 has 16 residues. The CDR3 coding sequence is TGTGCCAGCACGGTGTCGTCCCGGGGTTATCCTCTCGAGCAGTACTTC. Protein: CASTVSSRGYPLEQYF.

The chain carries TRBV5-1 and TRBJ1-3; 9 bases are shared with TRBD1. CDR1 SGHRS and CDR2 YFSETQ come from the germline V gene. The CDR3 spans 15 residues. The junction had 6 bases not matched to a gene; V was cut back by 4 bases and J by 4 bases. CDR3 amino acids: CASSLTGQGGNTIYF. In nucleotides, the CDR3 is TGCGCCAGCAGCCTAACGGGACAGGGAGGAAACACCATATATTTT.

The sample holds many counts of this clonotype. The chain has TRBV2 and TRBJ2-3, with a possible D match to TRBD1 (6 bases). Per the germline V gene, CDR1 is SNHLY and CDR2 is FYNNEI. V was clipped by 7 bases and J by 5 bases, with 13 bases between them. This CDR3 is built from 13 residues. The CDR3 spells CASTLQGVDTQYF. The CDR3 DNA reads as TGTGCCAGCACACTACAGGGAGTAGATACGCAGTATTTT. The entire variable domain, with the rest obtained from reference TRBV2 and TRBJ2-3, is as follows: EPEVTQTPSHQVTQMGQEVILRCVPISNHLYFYWYRQILGQKVEFLVSFYNNEISEKSEIFDDQFSVERPDGSNFTLKIRSTKLEDSAMYFCASTLQGVDTQYFGPGTRLTVL.

This clonotype has more than one count but fewer than ten. The rearrangement joins TRBV5-1 to TRBJ2-4, with a possible D match to TRBD2 (6 bases). Trimming pared 4 bases from V and 0 bases from J, leaving 17 bases between. The CDR3 spans 17 residues. Per germline, CDR1 SGHRS and CDR2 YFSETQ. The CDR3 sequence: CASSRPDRGGAKNIQYF. DNA for the CDR3: TGCGCCAGCAGCCGTCCGGACCGGGGAGGAGCCAAAAACATTCAGTACTTC.

At least ten counts were recorded for this clonotype. The genes are TRBV5-1 and TRBJ2-7; tentatively, D is TRBD1 or TRBD2 (5 bases each). Germline lookup yields CDR1 SGHRS and CDR2 YFSETQ. V lost 0 bases and J 6 bases, leaving 19 bases between the germline ends. The CDR3 is made up of 16 amino acids. This CDR3 reads CASSLGAGTHFGEQYF. CDR3 DNA sequence: TGCGCCAGCAGCTTGGGCGCCGGGACCCACTTTGGCGAGCAGTACTTC.

This clonotype was seen many times. The chain is built from TRBV5-1 and TRBJ1-1; D unclear. The CDR3 sequence is 13 residues long. Trimming removed 5 bases at V and 0 bases at J, with 8 bases between. Germline CDR1 and CDR2: SGHRS and YFSETQ. DNA of the CDR3: TGCGCCAGCAGGGGGTTTTTGAACACTGAAGCTTTCTTT. It encodes CASRGFLNTEAFF.

This clonotype was counted at least ten times. This chain uses TRBV20-1 with TRBJ1-5; a weak D match, TRBD1 (6 bases). The CDR3 is 14 amino acids. Per germline, CDR1 DFQATT and CDR2 SNEGSKA (reference sequence). V was pared by 3 bases and J by 3 bases, with 12 bases between. The CDR3 nucleotides are TGCAGTGCTAGGCGGGGGGCCTACAATCAGCCCCAGCATTTT. It codes for CSARRGAYNQPQHF.

This clonotype was seen at least ten times. The CDR3 nucleotides are TGCGCCAGCAGCCCCGGTGGAACGGGAGATGGGGAGCAGTACTTC. Protein product: CASSPGGTGDGEQYF. The V call is TRBV5-1, the J call TRBJ2-7; TRBD2 might be the D (6 bases). Germline CDR1 SGHRS, CDR2 YFSETQ. Trimming pared 4 bases from V and 7 bases from J, leaving 21 bases between. The length of the CDR3 is 15 residues.

This clonotype was picked up a small number of times. The J gene is TRBJ1-3, the V gene TRBV7-9, with D perhaps matching TRBD1 (5 bases). V gave up 11 bases and J gave up 3 bases, with 11 bases separating them. CDR1 is SEHNR and CDR2 is FQNEAQ in the germline V gene (reference sequence). There are 12 residues in the CDR3. This chain's CDR3 is CARGGGGNTIYF. The CDR3, as DNA: TGTGCCCGTGGGGGTGGTGGAAACACCATATATTTT.